The 15 T cell receptor beta chains presented below share a single source sample, sequenced in a study of blood T cell repertoires in COVID-19. Profiling relied on immunoSEQ multiplex PCR, and the TCRdb table lists in-frame clones only, not all of them. This table holds about 150,000 clones, around three quarters found once. The sample taken for sequencing was peripheral blood. Every receptor here comes from a man older than 75 with acute or convalescent COVID-19.

CDR3 loop: CASSLDASGGFYTF. In DNA, the CDR3 is TGTGCCAGCAGCTTAGATGCGTCAGGGGGCTTCTACACCTTC. This chain uses TRBV11-1 with TRBJ1-2, with 8 nucleotides matching TRBD1. CDR1 and CDR2 from the germline V gene are SGHAT and FQDESV (reference sequence). This CDR3 is built from 14 residues. The J segment lost 10 bases and the V segment lost 1 base, leaving 8 bases of the junction unmatched.

This chain links TRBV30 with TRBJ2-5; a weak D match, TRBD1 (5 bases). V dropped 4 bases and J dropped 7 bases, with 10 bases sitting between them. Germline V gives CDR1 GTSNPN, CDR2 SVGIG (reference sequence). This CDR3 region has 11 residues. CDR3 sequence (DNA): TGTGCCTGGACAGGGCCCACGACCCAGTACTTC. As protein: CAWTGPTTQYF. Combining the CDR3 with reference TRBV30 and TRBJ2-5 gives the whole variable domain SQTIHQWPATLVQPVGSPLSLECTVEGTSNPNLYWYRQAAGRGLQLLFYSVGIGQISSEVPQNLSASRPQDRQFILSSKKLLLSDSGFYLCAWTGPTTQYFGPGTRLLVL.

The chain carries TRBV7-9 and TRBJ2-5, with D possibly being TRBD1 (8 bases). The CDR3 is 14 amino acids. The germline CDR1 and CDR2 sequences are SEHNR and FQNEAQ (reference sequence). Trimming removed 5 bases from V and 3 bases from J, with 13 bases in between. CDR3 region: CASSEQGGKETQYF. CDR3 in DNA: TGTGCCAGCAGCGAACAGGGGGGGAAAGAGACCCAGTACTTC.

This clone has more than one count but fewer than ten. The chain links TRBV3-1 (or the pseudogene TRBV3-2) to TRBJ2-3, with 8 bases that match TRBD1. Germline assignment: CDR1 LGHDT and CDR2 YNNKEL (reference sequence). The CDR3 loop spans 15 amino acids. V gave up 0 bases and J gave up 6 bases; unmatched junction bases: 5. CDR3 nucleotide sequence: TGTGCCAGCAGCCAAGATGACAGGGGCAGGGATACGCAGTATTTT. Residues: CASSQDDRGRDTQYF.

This clone was observed a few times. V usage is TRBV5-4 and J usage is TRBJ2-3; 7 positions match TRBD2. The CDR3 loop spans 15 amino acids. V was clipped by 0 bases and J by 1 base; unmatched bases: 2. Germline V gives CDR1 SGHNT, CDR2 YYREEE (reference sequence). CDR3 amino acids: CASSLGRGGTDTQYF. The DNA for the CDR3 is TGTGCCAGCAGCTTGGGCCGGGGGGGCACAGATACGCAGTATTTT.

The gene calls are TRBV3-1 (or the pseudogene TRBV3-2) and TRBJ2-7, with 8 bases aligning to TRBD2. CDR1 and CDR2 (germline): LGHDT, YNNKEL (reference sequence). Trimming cost V 1 base and J 3 bases; bases outside gene matches: 5. This CDR3 region has 15 residues. This CDR3 reads CASSQVTGGLYEQYF. The CDR3 DNA reads as TGTGCCAGCAGCCAAGTCACGGGGGGGCTCTACGAGCAGTACTTC.

This chain links TRBV27 with TRBJ1-1, with TRBD1 identical over 7 bases. Germline V CDR1 and CDR2: MNHEY, SMNVEV (reference sequence). This CDR3 spans 14 amino acids. V lost 8 bases and J lost 8; bases outside the gene matches: 14. As DNA, the CDR3 is TGTGCCAGCGGGCGGGAGGGGGCGAGTCAAGAAGCTTTCTTT. This gives the protein CASGREGASQEAFF.

This clone was recorded once. The V gene is TRBV6-6, the J gene TRBJ1-3; the match to TRBD1 covers 7 bases. The germline CDR1 and CDR2 sequences are MNHNY and SVGAGI (reference sequence). Germline trimming cut 10 bases from V and 0 bases from J; bases unmatched to any gene: 9. This CDR3 comprises 15 residues. Here the CDR3 DNA reads TGTGCCACCACTCCGACAGGGAACTCTGGAAACACCATATATTTT. Encoded protein: CATTPTGNSGNTIYF.

This clone was observed a handful of times. This chain links TRBV30 with TRBJ1-3; maybe TRBD1 (5 bases). Germline values: CDR1 GTSNPN, CDR2 SVGIG (reference sequence). The germline V and J ends were trimmed by 2 bases and 4 bases, with 9 bases remaining between them. This CDR3 spans 13 amino acids. In nucleotides, the CDR3 is TGTGCCTGGAGTCAGGGAACCGGAAACACCATATATTTT. Amino acids: CAWSQGTGNTIYF.

The V gene is TRBV5-1, the J gene TRBJ2-1; D is undetermined. Looked up from germline, CDR1 is SGHRS and CDR2 is YFSETQ. The CDR3 contains 15 residues. Trimming took 7 bases from V and 2 from J, leaving 16 bases between them. CDR3 protein: CASGWAGTTYNEQFF. The CDR3 nucleotides read TGCGCCAGCGGTTGGGCAGGAACCACCTACAATGAGCAGTTCTTC.

The V and J genes are TRBV5-1 and TRBJ2-5; 11 bases fit TRBD1. Germline CDR1 is SGHRS and CDR2 is YFSETQ. CDR3 length: 16 amino acids. V lost 1 base to trimming and J lost 4 bases; unmatched junction nucleotides: 6. CDR3 coding DNA: TGCGCCAGCAGCTTGACGGGACAGGGGGTAGGAGAGACCCAGTACTTC. As protein: CASSLTGQGVGETQYF.

V usage is TRBV29-1 and J usage is TRBJ2-7; a weak D match, TRBD1 (5 bases). Trimming stripped 6 bases from V and 1 base from J, with 10 bases between. Germline V gives CDR1 SQVTM, CDR2 ANQGSEA. CDR3 length: 12 residues. As DNA, the CDR3 is TGCAGCGTGAATCAGGGTTCCTACGAGCAGTACTTC. This translates into CSVNQGSYEQYF.

The genes are TRBV4-1 and TRBJ1-1; D is ambiguous. Between the trimmed V and J ends, which lost 1 base and 1 base, there was a span of 10 bases. The CDR3 is 15 residues long. Germline assignment: CDR1 MGHRA and CDR2 YSYEKL. The CDR3 DNA reads TGCGCCAGCAGCCAAGCGGAACCAGGGAACACTGAAGCTTTCTTT. It codes for CASSQAEPGNTEAFF.

This rearrangement joins TRBV5-1 to TRBJ2-7; TRBD1 aligns across 8 bases. This CDR3 has 16 residues. Per germline, CDR1 SGHRS and CDR2 YFSETQ. The J segment lost 1 base and the V segment lost 3 bases, leaving 9 bases of the junction unmatched. The CDR3 DNA reads as TGCGCCAGCAGCTCTAAACAGGGGGGTGGTTCCTACGAGCAGTACTTC. It translates to CASSSKQGGGSYEQYF.

The V and J genes are TRBV2 and TRBJ1-5, with D possibly TRBD1 on 6 matching bases. The CDR3 spans 15 residues. The V and J ends lost 4 bases and 1 base respectively, with 11 bases between them. The germline CDR1 and CDR2 sequences are SNHLY and FYNNEI. CDR3 in amino acids: CASSAGGASNQPQHF. The CDR3, as DNA: TGTGCCAGCAGTGCTGGGGGGGCGAGCAATCAGCCCCAGCATTTT.